This entry is about one TCR beta chain. Antigen specificity is unknown. The data stem from a study of neurological immune-mediated disorders. Study-level points and caveats: The level of TCR clonal expansion was highest in patients with HTLV-1-associated myelopathy and lowest in multiple sclerosis, where it fell below the level seen in healthy controls. Clinical and MRI features did not associate with the cluster found in multiple sclerosis patients. Private repertoires in all groups were suggested, as expanded clones shared no CDR3 amino acid sequences across subjects.

Synthesis of cDNA used 5'RACE (with 10-nucleotide random UMIs). Each CDR3 protein is one row after TCRdb ran MiXCR on the 5' RACE reads. The repertoire holds roughly 32,000 distinct CDR3 sequences, with approximately 4.2% as singletons. The germline CDR1 and CDR2 sequences are MGHRA and YSYEKL. V shed 3 bases and J shed 5 bases, with 18 bases lying between them. The CDR3 spans 16 residues. The sample was PBMCs. The receptor was isolated from a man between 25 and 39 years old with multiple sclerosis. V usage is TRBV4-1 and J usage is TRBJ2-3; D is unclear. In nucleotides, the CDR3 is TGCGCCAGCAGCCAGCGTTTCGCGGTGGGCGAAGATACGCAGTATTTT. It translates to CASSQRFAVGEDTQYF.